This T cell receptor (beta chain) emerged from a study of radiotherapy plus CTLA-4 blockade in lung cancer. About the study: Across the patients, objective responses occurred in more than 15%, and disease control in 30% to 40%.

The CDR3 totals 13 residues. Germline CDR1 reads LGHNA; CDR2 reads YNFKEQ. Sequencing used immunoSEQ multiplex PCR; TCRdb keeps in-frame clones, though not all of them. Of 75,000 to 100,000 clones in the sample, roughly 88% are singletons; the top ten hold 4.5% to 6%. A remark on this clone: Its target is unknown. The junction departs from the called germline gene at one end, perhaps through a read error.

Overall study results and limits: Early blood T cell clone dynamics, with interferon-beta, were reported to best predict response. Tumor-derived TCR clones expanded in blood after radiotherapy plus ipilimumab.

CTLA-4 blockade using ipilimumab, together with focal radiation, was received by patients with chemo-refractory metastatic non-small-cell lung cancer. V usage is TRBV4-2 and J usage is TRBJ2-1; possibly TRBD2 for D (5 bases). The material sequenced was peripheral blood, taken from a patient treated with radiotherapy plus ipilimumab. The sequence derives from a human donor with non-small cell lung cancer that progressed on radiotherapy plus ipilimumab. The CDR3 coding sequence is TGTGCCAGCAGCCAAGATAGAGAGGGAAGCCGGATCTTC. This encodes CASSQDREGSRIF.